This T cell receptor (beta chain) was sequenced for a study of CD8 T cells in ankylosing spondylitis. Per the germline V gene, CDR1 is ENHRY and CDR2 is SYGVKD. Losses at the gene ends were 7 bases for V and 5 bases for J; bases not matched to a gene: 4. The CDR3 spans 14 residues. The study, taken as a whole, reports: Some motif variants were previously reported in reactive arthritis synovial fluid and blood.

In TCRdb, the 5' RACE reads were re-called with MiXCR into one record per CDR3 protein. The sample has 250,000 to 350,000 distinct CDR3 sequences; approximately 20% are singletons. In regard to this clonotype: Its antigen remains unknown.

The sequencing input was blood, either unsorted or a sorted T cell fraction (not recorded which). The clonotype originates from a male donor with ankylosing spondylitis or in good health (not recorded which). The chain is built from TRBV10-3 and TRBJ2-2, with 10 positions matching TRBD1. CDR3 protein: CAITGQGLTGELFF. As DNA, the CDR3 is TGTGCCATCACGGGACAGGGGTTGACCGGGGAGCTGTTTTTT.